This T cell receptor beta chain is drawn from a study of blood T cell repertoires in COVID-19. Study at large: The study drew acute and convalescent COVID-19 samples from the United States, Italy and Spain. T cells, B-cell-depleted T cells, or PBMCs provided the cDNA or gDNA that served as material.

Participants were aged roughly 18 to 89 years from approximately 23 US areas. For recovered donors of Cohort 3, there were two negative PCRs, clearance, or symptom resolution. The CDR3 is made up of 15 amino acids. The V segment lost 2 bases and the J segment 5 bases; nucleotides outside the gene matches: 7. Germline V gene sequence: CDR1 MNHEY, CDR2 SMNVEV (reference sequence). Profiled with immunoSEQ multiplex PCR; TCRdb holds only in-frame clones, not every one. The table includes 300,000 to 400,000 clones, under 90% detected once. J is TRBJ1-2 and V is TRBV27; 8 nucleotides align to TRBD1. The sample comprised PBMCs or T cells enriched from blood (not recorded which). This sequence was found in a man between 60 and 75 years old who had recovered from COVID-19. The DNA for the CDR3 is TGTGCCAGCAGTTTAGGACAGGGCACCACTTATGGCTACACCTTC. This sequence encodes CASSLGQGTTYGYTF.